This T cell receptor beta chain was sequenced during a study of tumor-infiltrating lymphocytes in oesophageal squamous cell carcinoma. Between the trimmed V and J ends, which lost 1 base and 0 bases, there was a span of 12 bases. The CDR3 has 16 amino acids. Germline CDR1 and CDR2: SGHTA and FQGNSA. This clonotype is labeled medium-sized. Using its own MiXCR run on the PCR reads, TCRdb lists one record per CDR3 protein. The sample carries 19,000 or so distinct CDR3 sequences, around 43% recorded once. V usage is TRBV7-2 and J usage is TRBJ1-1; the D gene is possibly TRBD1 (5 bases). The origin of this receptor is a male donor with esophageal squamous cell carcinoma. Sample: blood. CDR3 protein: CASSLGPGRMNTEAFF. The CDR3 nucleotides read TGTGCCAGCAGCTTAGGTCCGGGACGGATGAACACTGAAGCTTTCTTT.